A single sample gave rise to the 13 T cell receptor beta chains below, sequenced in a study of blood T cell repertoires in COVID-19. Generated by immunoSEQ multiplex PCR, the TCRdb table keeps only in-frame clones and is missing some. The sample has some 130,000 clones, around three quarters seen once. Material: peripheral blood. The receptors come from an elderly man with acute or convalescent COVID-19.

The chain combines TRBV10-3 with TRBJ1-1, with 7 bases that match TRBD1. Germline assignment: CDR1 ENHRY and CDR2 SYGVKD. The V gene end was trimmed by 5 bases and the J gene end by 9 bases; junction bases not matched to a gene: 6. This CDR3 is built from 12 residues. CDR3 coding DNA: TGTGCCATCAGTACCCCGGGACAGAAAGCTTTCTTT. This gives the protein CAISTPGQKAFF.

V usage is TRBV4-2 and J usage is TRBJ1-2; possible D gene TRBD1, 6 bases. The germline CDR1 and CDR2 sequences are LGHNA and YNFKEQ. The CDR3 consists of 15 residues. V shed 0 bases and J shed 0 bases, with 8 bases lying between them. The CDR3 coding sequence is TGTGCCAGCAGCCAAGACGGGGGGCCTAACTATGGCTACACCTTC. It yields the protein CASSQDGGPNYGYTF.

The chain couples TRBV6-2 or TRBV6-3 to TRBJ2-5, with 9 bases fitting TRBD2. The ends lost 7 bases at V and 5 bases at J; junction bases unmatched: 20. This CDR3 region has 18 residues. The germline V gene has CDR1 MNHEY and CDR2 SVGEGT. CDR3 loop: CASIPAVYGRGGSETQYF. DNA of the CDR3: TGTGCCAGCATCCCCGCGGTCTACGGGCGGGGGGGCTCGGAGACCCAGTACTTC.

V usage is TRBV4-3 and J usage is TRBJ1-6; D not resolved. Germline loops: CDR1 LGHNA, CDR2 YSLEER. CDR3 size: 16 residues. Trimming pared 0 bases from V and 7 bases from J, leaving 13 bases between. CDR3 sequence (DNA): TGCGCCAGCAGCCAAGAGGGAGGGATCGGGAATTCACCCCTCCACTTT. This gives the protein CASSQEGGIGNSPLHF.

This chain connects TRBV10-1 to TRBJ2-2; TRBD2 is a possible D gene (5 bases). In germline, CDR1 is WNHNN, CDR2 SYGVQD (reference sequence). The CDR3 totals 16 residues. With 6 bases removed from V and 4 bases from J, the gap between germline ends came to 18 bases. The CDR3 sequence is CASRPSRRGCTGELFF. The CDR3 DNA reads TGCGCCAGCAGACCCTCCCGACGGGGTTGCACCGGGGAGCTGTTTTTT.

The gene calls are TRBV7-3 and TRBJ2-2; 13 bases agree with TRBD2. The CDR3 consists of 15 residues. Looked up from germline, CDR1 is SGHTA and CDR2 is FQGTGA. V shed 5 bases and J 5 bases; nucleotides not matched to a gene: 2. This CDR3 reads CASSLGLAGTGELFF. CDR3 in DNA: TGTGCCAGCAGCCTGGGACTAGCGGGGACCGGGGAGCTGTTTTTT.

V is TRBV7-8 and J is TRBJ1-1; a possible D gene is TRBD1 (5 bases). The CDR3 covers 14 residues. CDR1 is SGHVS and CDR2 is FQNEAQ in the germline V gene. V was trimmed by 5 bases and J by 1 base, leaving 11 bases between them. The CDR3 is CASSVGHQNTEAFF. CDR3 bases: TGTGCCAGCAGCGTAGGACACCAGAACACTGAAGCTTTCTTT. Combining the CDR3 with reference TRBV7-8 and TRBJ1-1 gives the whole variable domain GAGVSQSPRYKVAKRGQDVALRCDPISGHVSLFWYQQALGQGPEFLTYFQNEAQLDKSGLPSDRFFAERPEGSVSTLKIQRTQQEDSAVYLCASSVGHQNTEAFFGQGTRLTVV.

This clone was seen only a few times. V and J are TRBV5-4 and TRBJ2-5; possible D gene TRBD1, 6 bases. Germline CDR1 SGHNT, CDR2 YYREEE (reference sequence). The CDR3 totals 13 residues. V gave up 5 bases and J gave up 1 base, with 9 bases separating them. This chain's CDR3 is CASRDSGQETQYF. DNA of the CDR3: TGTGCCAGCAGGGACAGCGGCCAAGAGACCCAGTACTTC.

The chain combines TRBV3-1 (or the pseudogene TRBV3-2) with TRBJ1-5; D is possibly TRBD1 (6 bases). Germline V gene lookup returns CDR1 LGHDT and CDR2 YNNKEL (reference sequence). Trimming left V 1 base short and J 4 bases short, with 11 bases between. This CDR3 contains 15 residues. CDR3 residues: CASSQGTATNQPQHF. Written as DNA, the CDR3 is TGTGCCAGCAGCCAAGGGACAGCAACAAATCAGCCCCAGCATTTT.

J is TRBJ1-1 and V is TRBV27; D is unresolved. This CDR3 comprises 13 residues. Trimming left V 3 bases short and J 6 bases short, with 11 bases between. Germline V gene data show CDR1 as MNHEY and CDR2 as SMNVEV (reference sequence). This chain's CDR3 is CASSFAQASEAFF. CDR3 nucleotide sequence: TGTGCCAGCAGTTTTGCCCAAGCATCTGAAGCTTTCTTT.

This clone was seen a handful of times. Here the CDR3 DNA reads TGTGCCAGCAGGCTGGCCCCCTCCTACGAGCAGTACTTC. It yields the protein CASRLAPSYEQYF. The rearrangement joins TRBV6-5 to TRBJ2-7, with D unresolved. The CDR3 has 13 amino acids. The germline V gene encodes CDR1 MNHEY and CDR2 SVGAGI. Deletions cut 6 bases from V and 0 bases from J, with 9 bases between.

The chain combines TRBV7-2 with TRBJ2-7, with a weak D call TRBD1 (6 bases). V was pared by 2 bases and J by 3 bases, with 11 bases between. CDR3 length: 14 residues. Per germline, CDR1 SGHTA and CDR2 FQGNSA. CDR3 loop: CASSLQGQHYEQYF. The CDR3 bases are TGTGCCAGCAGCTTACAAGGACAGCACTACGAGCAGTACTTC.

V and J are TRBV3-1 (or the pseudogene TRBV3-2) and TRBJ2-3; TRBD2 agrees at 10 bases. Germline V CDR1 and CDR2: LGHDT, YNNKEL (reference sequence). Unmatched junction bases numbered 7, after V lost 8 bases and J lost 5 bases. The CDR3 length is 14 residues. DNA for the CDR3: TGTGCCAGCGCGGGACTAGCGTCCGTAGATACGCAGTATTTT. Protein product: CASAGLASVDTQYF.